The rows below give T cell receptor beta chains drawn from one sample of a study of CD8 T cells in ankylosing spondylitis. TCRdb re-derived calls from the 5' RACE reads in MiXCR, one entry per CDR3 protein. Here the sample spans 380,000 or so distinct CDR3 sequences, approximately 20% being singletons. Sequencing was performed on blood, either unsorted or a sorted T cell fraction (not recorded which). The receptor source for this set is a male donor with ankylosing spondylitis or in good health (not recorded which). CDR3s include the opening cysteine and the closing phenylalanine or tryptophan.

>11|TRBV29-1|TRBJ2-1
CSGQGYNEQFF
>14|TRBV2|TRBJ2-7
CASSETGSSYEQYF
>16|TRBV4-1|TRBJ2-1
CASSQVAGSPYNEQFF
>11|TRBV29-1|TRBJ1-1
CSVWTGGEAFF
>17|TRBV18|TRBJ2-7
CASSLKGLTLGQYEQYF
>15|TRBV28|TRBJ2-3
CASSEQGEVTDTQYF
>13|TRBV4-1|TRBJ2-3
CASSQVRVDTQYF
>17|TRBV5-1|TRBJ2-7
CASSSPKVPGYDFKQYF
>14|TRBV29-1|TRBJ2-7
CSVDGLGGRYEQYF
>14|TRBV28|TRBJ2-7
CASSLGPGTGEQYF
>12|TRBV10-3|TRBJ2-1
CATGGGQDEQFF
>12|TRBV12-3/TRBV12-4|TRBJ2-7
CASSFTVYEQYF
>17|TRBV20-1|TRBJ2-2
CSARPTGIRSNTGELFF
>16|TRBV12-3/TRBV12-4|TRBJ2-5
CASSTGLAGAKETQYF
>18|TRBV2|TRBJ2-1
CASTPKSPGGTLYNEQFF
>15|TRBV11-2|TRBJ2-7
CASSLDRGRYYEQYF
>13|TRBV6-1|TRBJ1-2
CAGDRGQDYGYTF
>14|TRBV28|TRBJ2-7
CASIRDREVGEQYF
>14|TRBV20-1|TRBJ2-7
CSARVSGGAYEQYF
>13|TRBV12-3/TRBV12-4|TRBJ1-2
CASSLGQSYGYTF
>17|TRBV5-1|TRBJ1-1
CASSSPRTGAQNTEAFF
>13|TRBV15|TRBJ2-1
CATSRGTGDEQFF
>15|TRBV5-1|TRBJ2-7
CASSFGQGQAYEQYF
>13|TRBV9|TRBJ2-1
CASSVGGVNEQFF
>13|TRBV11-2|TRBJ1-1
CASSLVRLSEAFF
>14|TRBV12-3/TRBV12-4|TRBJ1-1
CASSFQVGLTEAFF
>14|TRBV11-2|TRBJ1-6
CASSRSREDSPLHF
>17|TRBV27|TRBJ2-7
CASSLFTGRQGREEQYF
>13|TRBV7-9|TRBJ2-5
CASSILQGQTQYF
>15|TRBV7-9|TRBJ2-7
CASSLSSGSPYEQYF
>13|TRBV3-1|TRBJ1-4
CASSQEGREKLFF
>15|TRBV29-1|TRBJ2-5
CSVDLAAQYQETQYF
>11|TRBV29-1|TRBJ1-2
CSVVGLSGYTF
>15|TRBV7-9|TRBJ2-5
CASSPVLRGMETQYF
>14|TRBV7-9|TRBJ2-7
CASSQNPGAYEQYF
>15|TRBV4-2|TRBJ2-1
CASSQGIGQGDEQFF
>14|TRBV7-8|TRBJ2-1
CASSLMTGVNEQFF
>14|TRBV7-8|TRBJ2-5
CASSYWETRETQYF
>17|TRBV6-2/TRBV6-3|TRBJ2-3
CASSTGRDSTPPHTQYF
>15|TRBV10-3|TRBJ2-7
CAIRGQQMSSYEQYF
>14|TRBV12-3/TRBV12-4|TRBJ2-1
CASRSEGTVGEQFF
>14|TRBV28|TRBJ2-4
CASSSGQGGNIQYF
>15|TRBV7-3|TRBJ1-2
CASSPGTGGDYGYTF
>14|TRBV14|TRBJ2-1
CASSQAGEGGEQFF
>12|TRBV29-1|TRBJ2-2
CSVLRDTGELFF
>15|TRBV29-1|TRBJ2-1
CSVEVAGGLNNEQFF